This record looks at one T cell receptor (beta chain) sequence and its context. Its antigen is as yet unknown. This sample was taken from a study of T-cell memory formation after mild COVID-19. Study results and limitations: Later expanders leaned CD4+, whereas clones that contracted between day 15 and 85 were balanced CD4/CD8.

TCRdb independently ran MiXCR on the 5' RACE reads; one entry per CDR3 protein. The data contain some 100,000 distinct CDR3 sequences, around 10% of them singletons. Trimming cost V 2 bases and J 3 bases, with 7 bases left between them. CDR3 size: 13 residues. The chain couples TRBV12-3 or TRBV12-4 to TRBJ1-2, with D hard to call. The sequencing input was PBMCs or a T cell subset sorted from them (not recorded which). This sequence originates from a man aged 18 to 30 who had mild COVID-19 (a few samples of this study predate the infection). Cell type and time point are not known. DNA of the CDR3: TGTGCCAGCAGTTTAACGGAAGACTATGGCTACACCTTC. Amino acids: CASSLTEDYGYTF.